This entry concerns a single T cell receptor (beta chain). Its antigen is unknown. PCR was performed a second time for roughly 7 to 11 cycles using a sample-barcoded 5' primer and a J-beta primer mix. The template-switch adaptor, which had 12 random nucleotides, put a tag on each cDNA molecule. CDR3-containing paired-end reads numbered at least 2.5 million in each sample. A single record per CDR3 protein comes from TCRdb applying MiXCR to the 5' RACE reads. The sample holds more than 800,000 distinct CDR3 sequences, around 43% seen once. There are 15 residues in the CDR3. Trimming pared 2 bases from V and 7 bases from J, leaving 15 bases between. Germline CDR1 and CDR2: LGHNA and YNFKEQ. This sample was included in a study of blood T cells in healthy people across ages. Regarding the study as a whole: Changes in expanded clonotypes were possibly confounded, as the CMV status of donors was unknown.

The source material was blood. The chain links TRBV4-2 to TRBJ2-1; possibly TRBD2 for D (6 bases). The TCR comes from a woman between 55 and 75 years old in good health. The CDR3 sequence is CASSQTETRENEQFF. CDR3 coding DNA: TGTGCCAGCAGCCAAACGGAGACTAGAGAGAATGAGCAGTTCTTC.